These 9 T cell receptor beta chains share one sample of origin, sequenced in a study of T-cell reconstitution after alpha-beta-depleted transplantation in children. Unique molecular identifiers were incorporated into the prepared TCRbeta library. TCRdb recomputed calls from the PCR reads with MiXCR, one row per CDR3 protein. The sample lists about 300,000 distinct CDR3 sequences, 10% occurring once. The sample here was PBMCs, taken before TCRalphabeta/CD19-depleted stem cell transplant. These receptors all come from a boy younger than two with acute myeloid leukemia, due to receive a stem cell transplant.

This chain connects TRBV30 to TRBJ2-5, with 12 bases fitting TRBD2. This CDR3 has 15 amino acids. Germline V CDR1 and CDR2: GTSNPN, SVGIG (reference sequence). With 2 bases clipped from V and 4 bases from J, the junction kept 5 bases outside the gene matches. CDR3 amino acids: CAWSPLAGGAETQYF. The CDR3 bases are TGTGCCTGGAGTCCACTAGCGGGGGGAGCAGAGACCCAGTACTTC.

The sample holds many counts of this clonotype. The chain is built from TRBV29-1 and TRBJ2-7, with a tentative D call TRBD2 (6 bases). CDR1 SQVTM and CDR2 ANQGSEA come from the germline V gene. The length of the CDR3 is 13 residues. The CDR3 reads CSAAGILTYEQYF. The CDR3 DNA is TGCAGTGCCGCGGGGATACTAACCTACGAGCAGTACTTC.

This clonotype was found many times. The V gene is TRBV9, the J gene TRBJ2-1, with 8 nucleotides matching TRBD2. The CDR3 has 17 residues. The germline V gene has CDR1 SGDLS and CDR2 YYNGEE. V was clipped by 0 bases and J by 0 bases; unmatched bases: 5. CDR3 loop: CASSVGGGTYSYNEQFF. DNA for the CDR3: TGTGCCAGCAGCGTAGGCGGGGGGACCTACTCCTACAATGAGCAGTTCTTC.

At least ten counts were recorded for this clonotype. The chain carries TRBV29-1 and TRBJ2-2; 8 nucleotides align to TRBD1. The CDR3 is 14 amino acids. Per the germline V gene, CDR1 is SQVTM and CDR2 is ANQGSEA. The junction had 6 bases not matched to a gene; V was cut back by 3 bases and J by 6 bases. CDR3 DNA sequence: TGCAGCGTTGACCCGACAGGGGTATCCGGGGAGCTGTTTTTT. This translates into CSVDPTGVSGELFF.

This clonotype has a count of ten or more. CDR3: CASSGTAPEAFF. Here the CDR3 DNA reads TGTGCCAGCTCCGGGACAGCCCCTGAAGCTTTCTTT. The rearrangement joins TRBV18 to TRBJ1-1, with 7 bases lining up with TRBD1. V was pared by 6 bases and J by 6 bases, with 4 bases of the junction left unmatched. The CDR3 runs to 12 residues. Germline assignment: CDR1 KGHSH and CDR2 LQKENI.

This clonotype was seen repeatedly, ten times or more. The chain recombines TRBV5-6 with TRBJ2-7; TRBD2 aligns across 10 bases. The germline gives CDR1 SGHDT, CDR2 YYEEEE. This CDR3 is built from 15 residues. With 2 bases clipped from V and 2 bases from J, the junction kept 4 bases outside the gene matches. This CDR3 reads CASSFGLAATYEQYF. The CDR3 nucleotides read TGTGCCAGCAGCTTTGGACTAGCGGCTACCTACGAGCAGTACTTC.

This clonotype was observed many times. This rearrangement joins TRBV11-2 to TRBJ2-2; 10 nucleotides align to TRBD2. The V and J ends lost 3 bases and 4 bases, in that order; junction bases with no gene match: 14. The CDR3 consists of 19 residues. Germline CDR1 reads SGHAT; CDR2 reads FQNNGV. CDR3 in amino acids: CASSFLSGGVVRGTGELFF. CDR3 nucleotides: TGTGCCAGCAGCTTTCTAAGCGGGGGGGTTGTTCGTGGCACCGGGGAGCTGTTTTTT.

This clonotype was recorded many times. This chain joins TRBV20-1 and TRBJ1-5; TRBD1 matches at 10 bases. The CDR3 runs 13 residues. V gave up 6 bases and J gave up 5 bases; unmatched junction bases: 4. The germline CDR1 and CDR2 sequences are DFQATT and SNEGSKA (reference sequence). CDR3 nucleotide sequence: TGCAGTGCCGACGGGACAGGGGATCAGCCCCAGCATTTT. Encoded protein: CSADGTGDQPQHF.

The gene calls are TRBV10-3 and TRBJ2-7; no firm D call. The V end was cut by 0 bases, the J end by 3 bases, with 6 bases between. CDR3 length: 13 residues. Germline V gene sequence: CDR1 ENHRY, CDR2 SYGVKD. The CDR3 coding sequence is TGTGCCATCAGTGAGTCGACTGTCTACGAGCAGTACTTC. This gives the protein CAISESTVYEQYF.